A single T cell receptor beta chain is shown here with its context. This clonotype came up many times. The target of this receptor is not known. No much larger clone is present one base from it, and per-base qualities are unavailable. Receptor libraries were prepared by RT-PCR. The sample was run on an Illumina HiSeq 2500. TCRdb took the public reads, trimmed them with fastp at Q25, ran MiXCR for clone calling and kept in-frame beta chains. Rows with a matching CDR3 protein are joined into one entry that keeps the most common DNA and genes. The sample table lists 400,000 to 550,000 distinct CDR3 sequences, about 25% of them with a count of one. The ten largest clones add up to approximately 2% of the sample. The germline V gene yields SGHRS for CDR1 and YFSETQ for CDR2. Trimmed from V: 2 bases; trimmed from J: 3 bases; junction bases lacking a gene match: 6. From its cysteine to its phenylalanine, the CDR3 spans 16 amino acids. The entry retains the CDR3 DNA only, 48 bases that are in frame from base 1.

These data come from a study of response to subunit inactivated influenza vaccine (dated by TCRdb to about 2018). Looking at the study overall: Deep quantitative T cell receptor repertoire profiling was used in the study to track responses to a trivalent subunit inactivated influenza vaccine. Points the paper makes about the study in general: According to the authors, only a limited number of new T cells may be recruited by each seasonal influenza vaccination.

Sequencing used CD4+ T cells sorted from PBMCs, obtained roughly 5 days after vaccination. The rearranged chain carries TRBV5-1 and TRBJ2-1; a stretch of 9 junction bases matches TRBD1. The TCR originated in a man between 50 and 59 years old who received an inactivated influenza vaccine. Donor details come from another sample of the same person, matched by shared clones. In nucleotides, the sequence is TGCGCCAGCAGCTTAGAGGACAGGGGAGGCTACAATGAGCAGTTCTTC. This translates into CASSLEDRGGYNEQFF.